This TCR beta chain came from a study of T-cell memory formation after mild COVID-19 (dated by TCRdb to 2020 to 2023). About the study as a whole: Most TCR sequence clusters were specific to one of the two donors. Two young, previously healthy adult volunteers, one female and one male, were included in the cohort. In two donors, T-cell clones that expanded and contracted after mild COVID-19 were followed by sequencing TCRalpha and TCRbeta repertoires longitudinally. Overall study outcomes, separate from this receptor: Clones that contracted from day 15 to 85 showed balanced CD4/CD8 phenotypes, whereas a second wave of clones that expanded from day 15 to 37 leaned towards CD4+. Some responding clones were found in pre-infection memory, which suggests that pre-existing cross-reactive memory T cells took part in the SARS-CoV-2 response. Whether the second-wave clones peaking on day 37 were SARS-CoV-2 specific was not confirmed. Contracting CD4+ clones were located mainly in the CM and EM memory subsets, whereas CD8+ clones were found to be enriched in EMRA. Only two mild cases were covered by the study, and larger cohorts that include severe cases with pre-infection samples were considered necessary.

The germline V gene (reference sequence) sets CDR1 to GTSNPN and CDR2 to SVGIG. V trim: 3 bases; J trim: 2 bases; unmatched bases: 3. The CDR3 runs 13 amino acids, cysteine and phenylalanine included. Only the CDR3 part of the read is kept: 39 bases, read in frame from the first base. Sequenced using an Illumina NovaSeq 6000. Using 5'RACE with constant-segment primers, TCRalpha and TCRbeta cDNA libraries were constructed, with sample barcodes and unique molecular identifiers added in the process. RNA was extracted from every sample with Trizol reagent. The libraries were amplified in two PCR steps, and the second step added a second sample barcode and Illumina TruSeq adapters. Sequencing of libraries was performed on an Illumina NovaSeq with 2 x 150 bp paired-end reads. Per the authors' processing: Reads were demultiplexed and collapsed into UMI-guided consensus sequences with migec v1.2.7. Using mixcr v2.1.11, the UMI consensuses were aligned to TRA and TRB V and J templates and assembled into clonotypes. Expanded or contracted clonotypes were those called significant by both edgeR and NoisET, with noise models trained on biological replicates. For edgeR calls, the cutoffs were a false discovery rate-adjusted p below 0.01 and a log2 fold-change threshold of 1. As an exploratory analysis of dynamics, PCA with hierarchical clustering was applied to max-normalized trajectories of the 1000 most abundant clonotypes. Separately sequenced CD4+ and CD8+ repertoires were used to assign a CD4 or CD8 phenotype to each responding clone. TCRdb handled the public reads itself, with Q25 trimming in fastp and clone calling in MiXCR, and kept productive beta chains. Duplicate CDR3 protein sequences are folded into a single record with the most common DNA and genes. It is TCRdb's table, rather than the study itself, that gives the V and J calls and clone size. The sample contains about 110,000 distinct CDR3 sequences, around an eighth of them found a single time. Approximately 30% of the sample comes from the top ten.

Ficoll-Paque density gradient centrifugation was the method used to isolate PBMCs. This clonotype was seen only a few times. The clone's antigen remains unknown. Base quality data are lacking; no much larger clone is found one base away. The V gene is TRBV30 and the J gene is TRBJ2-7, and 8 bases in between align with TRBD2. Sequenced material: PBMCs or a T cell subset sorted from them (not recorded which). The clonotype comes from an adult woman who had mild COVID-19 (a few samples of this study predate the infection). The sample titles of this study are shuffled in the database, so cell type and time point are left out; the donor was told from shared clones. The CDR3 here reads CAWRYGGAYEQYF. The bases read TGTGCCTGGAGGTACGGGGGGGCCTACGAGCAGTACTTC.